This TCR beta chain was sequenced in a study of type 1 regulatory T cells. Study information: An in vitro protocol generated T-allo10, a Tr1-enriched, alloantigen-specific CD4 T cell product.

TCRdb re-derived calls from the reads in MiXCR, one entry per CDR3 protein. This repertoire shows 65,000 to 80,000 distinct CDR3 sequences, less than 25% found once; its top ten account for less than 10%. Findings of the study overall: Tr1 cells had a more restricted TCR repertoire than non-Tr1 cells.

The CDR3 covers 14 residues. V lost 2 bases and J lost 6; bases outside the gene matches: 6. Germline loops: CDR1 SGHRS, CDR2 YFSETQ. There are many counts of this clonotype. Its specificity is unknown. The J gene is TRBJ2-7, the V gene TRBV5-1; TRBD1 agrees at 9 bases. The sample taken for sequencing was cultured type 1 regulatory T (Tr1) cells, either the whole culture or a sorted fraction (not recorded which). This receptor was identified in a human donor in good health. In nucleotides, the CDR3 is TGCGCCAGCAGCTTCGGGACAGGGAGGACCGAGCAGTACTTC. This encodes CASSFGTGRTEQYF.